The clone carrying this TCR beta chain appeared once. Its antigen is as yet unknown. The V and J ends lost 2 bases and 7 bases, in that order; junction bases with no gene match: 11. CDR3 length: 17 amino acids. Germline V gives CDR1 SGHVS, CDR2 FNYEAQ. PCR used 60 Vbeta primers and 13 Jbeta primers. The data were produced by immunoSEQ multiplex PCR, yet TCRdb's version contains in-frame clones alone and is incomplete. The sample contains about 180,000 clones, approximately 70% of which appear only once. This sample is part of a study of cytomegalovirus exposure and HLA in healthy donors. Overall study findings and caveats: TCR beta sequences reportedly predicted the HLA-A and HLA-B alleles of most subjects accurately. Fewer N-insertions than the roughly 670-donor mean were reportedly shown by an Asian-associated ancestry cluster in a later analysis.

Sample: PBMCs. The chain recombines TRBV7-6 with TRBJ2-1, with 10 bases fitting TRBD1. The TCR sequence derives from a human donor in good health. For the CDR3, the DNA is TGTGCCAGCAGCTTACGTAGTGGGTCGGACAGGGGGAATGAGCAGTTCTTC. Translated: CASSLRSGSDRGNEQFF. Variable domain in full (rest from reference TRBV7-6 and TRBJ2-1): GAGVSQSPRYKVTKRGQDVALRCDPISGHVSLYWYRQALGQGPEFLTYFNYEAQQDKSGLPNDRFSAERPEGSISTLTIQRTEQRDSAMYRCASSLRSGSDRGNEQFFGPGTRLTVL.